This is a list of T cell receptor beta chains from one sample in a study of cytomegalovirus exposure and HLA in healthy donors. TCRdb's copy holds only in-frame clones and misses some; the assay was immunoSEQ multiplex PCR. The sample holds more than 40,000 clones. Sequencing was done on a sample of PBMCs. These receptors were obtained from a female donor in good health and CMV-seronegative. Each CDR3 is given with its conserved first and last residue. The order of the fields is J gene, D gene, V gene, CDR3 protein, CDR3 DNA. A D gene is named only where the DNA matches it firmly.

TRBJ2-1 | - | TRBV9 | CASSGREHYNEQFF | TGTGCCAGCAGCGGACGGGAACATTACAATGAGCAGTTCTTC
TRBJ2-3 | TRBD1 | TRBV6-4 | CASSGTGGTDTQYF | TGTGCCAGCAGTGGGACAGGGGGCACAGATACGCAGTATTTT
TRBJ2-5 | TRBD2 | TRBV7-7 | CASSTGLAEETQYF | TGTGCTAGCAGCACAGGACTAGCGGAAGAGACCCAGTACTTC
TRBJ2-7 | TRBD1 | TRBV14 | CASSHTGGSSYEQYF | TGTGCCAGCAGCCATACAGGGGGGAGCTCCTACGAGCAGTACTTC
TRBJ2-7 | - | TRBV7-2 | CASSSGGGHGYEQYF | TGTGCCAGCAGCTCCGGAGGAGGGCACGGGTACGAGCAGTACTTC
TRBJ2-7 | TRBD1 | TRBV7-6 | CASSLGGTGGYEQYF | TGTGCCAGCAGCTTGGGGGGGACAGGGGGCTACGAGCAGTACTTC
TRBJ1-5 | TRBD1 | TRBV19 | CASSGTGTIMGNQPQHF | TGTGCCAGTAGCGGGACAGGGACTATTATGGGCAATCAGCCCCAGCATTTT
TRBJ2-4 | - | TRBV28 | CASSLASVNIQYF | TGTGCCAGCAGTTTAGCCAGCGTTAACATTCAGTACTTC
TRBJ1-2 | TRBD1 | TRBV6-5 | CASSFLQGLRGYTF | TGTGCCAGCAGTTTCTTACAGGGGTTACGTGGCTACACCTTC
TRBJ1-6 | TRBD1 | TRBV5-1 | CASSLSIPPQGVFRTLHF | TGCGCCAGCAGCTTGAGTATCCCCCCACAGGGGGTGTTTAGGACCCTCCACTTT
TRBJ2-2 | - | TRBV4-1 | CASSQTFGELFF | TGCGCCAGCAGCCAAACATTCGGGGAGCTGTTTTTT
TRBJ2-2 | - | TRBV11-2 | CASSVTRNTGELFF | TGTGCCAGCAGCGTCACACGGAACACCGGGGAGCTGTTTTTT
TRBJ1-5 | - | TRBV7-2 | CASSLTGGRRQPQHF | TGTGCCAGCAGCTTAACGGGGGGGCGCCGCCAGCCCCAGCATTTT
TRBJ1-3 | - | TRBV29-1 | CSVSGSGNTIYF | TGCAGCGTTAGTGGGAGCGGAAACACCATATATTTT
TRBJ2-1 | TRBD2 | TRBV4-1 | CASSQLAGAVNEQFF | TGCGCCAGCAGCCAACTAGCGGGAGCTGTCAATGAGCAGTTCTTC
TRBJ1-4 | TRBD1 | TRBV19 | CASSQDRGWDEKLFF | TGTGCCAGTAGTCAAGACAGGGGGTGGGATGAAAAACTGTTTTTT
TRBJ2-1 | TRBD1 | TRBV4-3 | CASSQARQGIGEQFF | TGCGCCAGCAGCCAAGCGAGACAGGGCATTGGTGAGCAGTTCTTC
TRBJ2-2 | - | TRBV7-2 | CASSFPGLGTGELFF | TGTGCCAGCAGCTTCCCGGGACTCGGCACCGGGGAGCTGTTTTTT
TRBJ1-1 | - | TRBV19 | CASSIGPSGTEAFF | TGTGCCAGTAGTATAGGGCCGTCGGGCACTGAAGCTTTCTTT
TRBJ2-7 | - | TRBV4-2 | CASSHGITGGVRHEQYF | TGTGCCAGCAGCCACGGAATTACAGGGGGGGTCCGACACGAGCAGTACTTC